Listed below are T cell receptor beta chains from one sample, sequenced in a study of T cell responses to AZD1222 COVID-19 vaccine. Sequencing was performed with immunoSEQ multiplex PCR; in TCRdb, only in-frame clones are kept and a portion is missing. The data show about 150,000 clones, 90% seen once. This material consisted of peripheral blood, taken 28 days after the second AZD1222 dose. These receptors were collected from an adult who received the AZD1222 COVID-19 vaccine. Both conserved end residues are part of each CDR3. The order of the fields is CDR3 length, D gene, clone size, J gene, V gene, CDR3 protein, CDR3 DNA. The D gene is left open where the match is weak. Size is stated for part of the rows, as once, few or many counts, or as a class when the clone is expanded.

14	NA	NA	TRBJ1-2	TRBV28	CASSPQTANYGYTF	TGTGCCAGCAGTCCGCAGACGGCGAACTATGGCTACACCTTC
10	NA	NA	TRBJ2-5	TRBV2	CASGGETQYF	TGTGCCAGCGGGGGGGAGACCCAGTACTTC
14	NA	NA	TRBJ1-2	TRBV28	CASSNRGIIQGYTF	TGTGCCAGCAGTAACCGAGGGATAATCCAAGGCTACACCTTC
15	NA	NA	TRBJ2-7	TRBV2	CASSERGTWTYEQYF	TGTGCCAGCAGTGAAAGAGGGACATGGACCTACGAGCAGTACTTC
14	TRBD1	NA	TRBJ1-1	TRBV27	CASSLAGQPGEAFF	TGTGCCAGCAGTTTAGCGGGACAGCCAGGGGAAGCTTTCTTT
11	NA	NA	TRBJ1-1	TRBV20-1	CSFPRNTEAFF	TGCAGTTTCCCCCGGAACACTGAAGCTTTCTTT
14	NA	NA	TRBJ2-7	TRBV11-2	CASRGTPAVYEQYF	TGTGCCAGCAGGGGGACCCCAGCGGTTTACGAGCAGTACTTC
14	NA	few	TRBJ1-1	TRBV4-1	CASSQSQGRTEAFF	TGCGCCAGCAGCCAAAGTCAGGGGCGCACTGAAGCTTTCTTT
16	NA	NA	TRBJ1-4	TRBV30	CAWSLRALSTNEKLFF	TGTGCCTGGAGTCTCCGGGCACTATCCACTAATGAAAAACTGTTTTTT
13	NA	NA	TRBJ2-7	TRBV15	CATSGKQGSEQYF	TGTGCCACCAGCGGAAAGCAGGGGTCCGAGCAGTACTTC
17	TRBD2	NA	TRBJ2-3	TRBV18	CASSPLAGGTSTDTQYF	TGTGCCAGCTCACCTTTAGCGGGGGGCACTAGCACAGATACGCAGTATTTT
15	NA	few	TRBJ1-2	TRBV6-1	CASSEAPGLGYGYTF	TGTGCCAGCAGTGAAGCGCCGGGGCTGGGCTATGGCTACACCTTC
13	NA	NA	TRBJ1-5	TRBV6-5	CASTGLYNQPQHF	TGTGCCAGCACTGGACTCTACAATCAGCCCCAGCATTTT
13	NA	NA	TRBJ1-1	TRBV6-5	CASSQLLKGEAFF	TGTGCCAGCAGTCAGCTACTTAAGGGTGAAGCTTTCTTT
13	TRBD1	NA	TRBJ1-2	TRBV11-2	CASSTFRGLGYTF	TGTGCCAGCAGCACCTTCAGGGGGTTAGGCTACACCTTC
15	NA	NA	TRBJ1-6	TRBV27	CASSPADSYNSPLHF	TGTGCCAGCAGTCCTGCAGATAGTTATAATTCACCCCTCCACTTT
11	NA	NA	TRBJ2-7	TRBV3-1/TRBV3-2	CASSQVSEQYF	TGTGCCAGCAGCCAAGTATCTGAGCAGTACTTC